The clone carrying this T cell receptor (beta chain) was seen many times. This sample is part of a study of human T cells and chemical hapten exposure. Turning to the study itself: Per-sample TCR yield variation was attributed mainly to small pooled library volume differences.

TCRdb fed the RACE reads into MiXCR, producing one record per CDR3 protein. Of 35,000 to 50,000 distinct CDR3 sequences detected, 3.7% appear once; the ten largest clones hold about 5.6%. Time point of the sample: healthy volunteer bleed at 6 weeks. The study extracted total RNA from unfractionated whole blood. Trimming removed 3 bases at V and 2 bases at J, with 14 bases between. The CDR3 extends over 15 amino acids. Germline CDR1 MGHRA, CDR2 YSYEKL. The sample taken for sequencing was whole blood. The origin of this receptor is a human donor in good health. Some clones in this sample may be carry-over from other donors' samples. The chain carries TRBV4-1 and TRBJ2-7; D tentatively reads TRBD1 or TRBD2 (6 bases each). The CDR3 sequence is CASSQVGGRAYEQYF. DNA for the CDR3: TGCGCCAGCAGCCAGGTAGGGGGGAGAGCCTACGAGCAGTACTTC.